This note documents a single TCR beta chain sequence. The antigen remains undetermined. Germline V gene lookup returns CDR1 MNHEY and CDR2 SVGAGI. The CDR3 length is 12 residues. The germline V and J ends were trimmed by 8 bases and 2 bases, with 10 bases remaining between them. This entry comes from a study of graft-versus-host responses after intestinal transplantation. Overall study context: Induction with anti-thymocyte globulin, then tacrolimus and steroids for three to four years, was given to all recipients.

Clones were read by immunoSEQ multiplex PCR, and TCRdb kept only the in-frame ones, dropping some. The table shows just under 85,000 clones, with approximately 90% occurring only once. The chain joins TRBV6-5 to TRBJ2-7; possible D gene TRBD1, 5 bases. This sample comprised unstimulated CD8+ T cells sorted from spleen or lymph node cells, obtained before transplant. The sequence was collected from a human donor who was the organ donor for an intestinal transplant. In DNA form, the CDR3 reads TGTGCCAGCGGTGACAGTGCCTACGAGCAGTACTTC. It encodes CASGDSAYEQYF.